These 11 T cell receptor beta chains originate from one sample sequenced in a study of blood T cell repertoires in COVID-19. Here immunoSEQ multiplex PCR was the method, and the copy in TCRdb shows in-frame clones only, minus some. The data show tens of thousands of clones, with 85% to 95% seen just once and over 0.85% held by the top ten. Sequenced sample: peripheral blood. These receptor sequences come from a male donor with active COVID-19.

This rearrangement joins TRBV5-5 to TRBJ2-3; the D gene is possibly TRBD1 (6 bases). V was pared by 7 bases and J by 0 bases, with 15 bases between. Looked up from germline, CDR1 is SGHKS and CDR2 is YYEKEE (reference sequence). The CDR3 loop spans 15 amino acids. CDR3 DNA sequence: TGTGCCAGCGCCTGGGGGCAGCGGAGCACAGATACGCAGTATTTT. It codes for CASAWGQRSTDTQYF.

V usage is TRBV18 and J usage is TRBJ2-3; possible D gene TRBD1, 6 bases. The V end was cut by 2 bases, the J end by 3 bases, with 12 bases between. Germline V gene lookup returns CDR1 KGHSH and CDR2 LQKENI. The CDR3 length is 15 residues. CDR3 loop: CASSPGQLTTDTQYF. In nucleotides, the CDR3 is TGTGCCAGCTCACCAGGACAGCTAACAACAGATACGCAGTATTTT.

J is TRBJ1-5 and V is TRBV7-9, with D possibly TRBD1 on 5 matching bases. From germline, CDR1 is SEHNR and CDR2 FQNEAQ (reference sequence). This CDR3 is 16 amino acids long. Trimming left V 3 bases short and J 6 bases short, with 18 bases between. CDR3 region: CASSLSLQGGSQPQHF. In DNA, the CDR3 is TGTGCCAGCAGCTTGAGCCTTCAGGGAGGCTCTCAGCCCCAGCATTTT.

This chain joins TRBV14 and TRBJ1-1; D remains unclear. This CDR3 spans 12 amino acids. Trimming took off 4 bases at V and 5 bases at J, with 8 bases between the two ends. CDR1 and CDR2 (germline): SGHDN, FVKESK. The CDR3 protein is CASSPVRTEAFF. Written as DNA, the CDR3 is TGTGCCAGCAGCCCCGTTCGGACTGAAGCTTTCTTT.

The chain has TRBV7-2 and TRBJ1-2; TRBD1 aligns across 7 bases. CDR3 length equals 15 residues. Germline-derived CDR1 and CDR2 are SGHTA and FQGNSA. The ends lost 1 base at V and 0 bases at J; junction bases unmatched: 2. The CDR3 sequence: CASSLEGTANYGYTF. The DNA for the CDR3 is TGTGCCAGCAGCTTAGAAGGGACAGCTAACTATGGCTACACCTTC.

This chain connects TRBV18 to TRBJ2-3; D gene ambiguous. CDR1 KGHSH and CDR2 LQKENI come from the germline V gene. Trimming left V 6 bases short and J 6 bases short, with 16 bases between. The CDR3 has 14 amino acids. CDR3 loop: CASSSARSGDTQYF. CDR3 nucleotide sequence: TGTGCCAGCTCGTCAGCGCGCTCCGGGGATACGCAGTATTTT.

V is TRBV18 and J is TRBJ1-1; D possibly corresponds to TRBD1 (6 bases). The CDR3 loop spans 14 amino acids. Germline-derived CDR1 and CDR2 are KGHSH and LQKENI. The V and J ends lost 6 bases and 4 bases respectively, with 15 bases between them. Here the CDR3 reads CASSVGAGGTEAFF. CDR3 in DNA: TGTGCCAGCTCCGTGGGGGCGGGTGGCACTGAAGCTTTCTTT.

In its sample, this clone was seen once. The gene calls are TRBV2 and TRBJ1-5, with 8 bases aligning to TRBD1. V shed 4 bases, J shed 0 bases, and the junction held 8 bases outside the gene matches. The CDR3 covers 17 residues. Germline assignment: CDR1 SNHLY and CDR2 FYNNEI. The CDR3: CASSGGQAQYSNQPQHF. In DNA, the CDR3 is TGTGCCAGCAGTGGGGGACAGGCCCAATATAGCAATCAGCCCCAGCATTTT.

The chain is built from TRBV4-3 and TRBJ2-7; maybe TRBD2 (6 bases). Germline CDR1 LGHNA, CDR2 YSLEER. The CDR3 length is 15 residues. V lost 4 bases and J lost 4, with 17 bases in between. The CDR3 reads CASSPSDAGGYEQYF. In DNA, the CDR3 is TGCGCCAGCAGCCCGAGCGATGCCGGAGGGTACGAGCAGTACTTC.

This CDR3 reads CASSYSSRREDTQYF. The CDR3 DNA reads as TGTGCCAGCAGTTACTCGTCTAGACGGGAGGATACGCAGTATTTT. V and J are TRBV6-6 and TRBJ2-3; the D gene is possibly TRBD2 (6 bases). This CDR3 has 15 amino acids. CDR1 and CDR2 (germline): MNHNY, SVGAGI (reference sequence). Trimming removed 0 bases from V and 6 bases from J, with 13 bases in between.

The rearrangement joins TRBV25-1 to TRBJ2-7; D is perhaps TRBD2 (6 bases). Per the germline V gene, CDR1 is MGHDK and CDR2 is SYGVNS. The CDR3 spans 15 residues. V was shortened by 4 bases and J by 2 bases, with 15 bases between the two germline ends. The CDR3 sequence is CASSAPGTLAYEQYF. CDR3 nucleotides: TGTGCCAGCAGTGCACCTGGGACTCTGGCCTACGAGCAGTACTTC.